This T cell receptor (beta chain) is from a study of shared clonotypes between healthy human individuals. Study observations and caveats: Among non-shared clonotypes, generation probabilities were lower than among those shared by all four donors.

Each donor was a Caucasian adult residing in Nashville, Tennessee. Germline CDR1 is MDHEN and CDR2 is SYDVKM. The CDR3 loop spans 13 amino acids. The V end was cut by 9 bases, the J end by 1 base, with 11 bases between. Sequencing was performed with immunoSEQ multiplex PCR; in TCRdb, only in-frame clones are kept and a portion is missing. The table shows 2 million to 3 million clones, with approximately 90% occurring only once. Notes on this clone: Its antigen is undetermined. This sample includes further DNA sequences coding for the same CDR3.

The sample taken for sequencing was naive CD4+ T cells sorted from blood. Indicated subset: CD45RA+ positively selected. The rearrangement links TRBV28 to TRBJ2-3; perhaps TRBD2 as D (7 bases). This receptor was obtained from a man younger than 35 in good health. The CDR3 region is CASGGGGTDTQYF. The CDR3 DNA reads as TGTGCCAGTGGAGGGGGGGGCACAGATACGCAGTATTTT.